This TCR beta chain was found in a study of blood T cells in healthy people across ages. Broader study findings: TCR beta diversity correlated strongly with naive T cell percentage. As age increased, TCR beta diversity per million T cells fell in a roughly linear fashion.

About this clonotype: Its antigen is unknown.

Alongside a J-beta primer mix, a sample-barcoded 5' primer served in a second PCR lasting 7 to 11 cycles. TCRdb called the 5' RACE reads again in MiXCR, with one record for every CDR3 protein. The repertoire has approximately 800,000 distinct CDR3 sequences, nearly 60% of them found once; the top ten carry roughly 22%. The germline CDR1 and CDR2 sequences are SGHTA and FQGNSA. The CDR3 is made up of 13 amino acids. Trimming took 1 base from V and 3 from J, leaving 7 bases between them. Every donor contributed roughly 10 milliliters of peripheral blood by blood draw. The V and J genes are TRBV7-2 and TRBJ2-7; D not certain. Material for sequencing was blood. The TCR was taken from a man aged 25-45 years in good health. The CDR3 DNA reads as TGTGCCAGCAGCTTAGTTCAGGACTACGAGCAGTACTTC. Its translation is CASSLVQDYEQYF.